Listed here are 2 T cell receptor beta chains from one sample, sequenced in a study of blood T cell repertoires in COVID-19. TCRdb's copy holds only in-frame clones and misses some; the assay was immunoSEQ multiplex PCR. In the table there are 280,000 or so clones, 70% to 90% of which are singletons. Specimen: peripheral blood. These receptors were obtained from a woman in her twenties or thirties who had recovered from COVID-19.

DNA of the CDR3: TGCAGCGTTGTTTCCAGCCGGAGCACCATATATTTT. It yields the protein CSVVSSRSTIYF. The chain couples TRBV29-1 to TRBJ1-3; D gene uncertain. Germline V gene sequence: CDR1 SQVTM, CDR2 ANQGSEA. This CDR3 has 12 residues. Between the trimmed V and J ends, which lost 4 bases and 9 bases, there was a span of 13 bases.

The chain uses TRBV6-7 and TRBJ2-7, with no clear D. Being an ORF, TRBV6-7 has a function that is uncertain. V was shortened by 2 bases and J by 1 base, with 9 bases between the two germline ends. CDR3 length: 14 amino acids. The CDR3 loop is CASSYNSRSYEQYF. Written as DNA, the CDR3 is TGTGCCAGCAGTTACAACAGCCGGTCCTACGAGCAGTACTTC.